This T cell receptor (beta chain) appears in the sequencing data of a study of metastatic and nonmetastatic thyroid tumors. For the study at large: Repertoires from malignant and benign thyroid patients were compared across blood and tumor or nodule tissue. Findings of the study overall: Malignant tumors reportedly showed significantly higher TCR beta diversity than benign nodules in both blood and tumor.

MiXCR re-clonotyped the PCR reads for TCRdb. The repertoire holds some 14,000 clones, with 25% to 30% as singletons. None of the patients had undergone any treatment ahead of thyroid surgery. In this sample, this clone is medium-sized (0.01 to 0.1%). Its antigen is unknown. Germline-derived CDR1 and CDR2 are MNHEY and SVGEGT. This CDR3 contains 14 residues. V shed 0 bases and J shed 3 bases, with 8 bases lying between them. This TCR was recovered from a female donor with papillary thyroid cancer or a benign thyroid nodule (not recorded which). Some clones in this sample may be carry-over from other donors' samples. The sequenced material came from blood. This chain links TRBV6-2 or TRBV6-3 with TRBJ1-1; no clear D. The CDR3 loop reads CASSYSNAHTEAFF. CDR3 sequence (DNA): TGTGCCAGCAGTTACTCGAATGCCCACACTGAAGCTTTCTTT.